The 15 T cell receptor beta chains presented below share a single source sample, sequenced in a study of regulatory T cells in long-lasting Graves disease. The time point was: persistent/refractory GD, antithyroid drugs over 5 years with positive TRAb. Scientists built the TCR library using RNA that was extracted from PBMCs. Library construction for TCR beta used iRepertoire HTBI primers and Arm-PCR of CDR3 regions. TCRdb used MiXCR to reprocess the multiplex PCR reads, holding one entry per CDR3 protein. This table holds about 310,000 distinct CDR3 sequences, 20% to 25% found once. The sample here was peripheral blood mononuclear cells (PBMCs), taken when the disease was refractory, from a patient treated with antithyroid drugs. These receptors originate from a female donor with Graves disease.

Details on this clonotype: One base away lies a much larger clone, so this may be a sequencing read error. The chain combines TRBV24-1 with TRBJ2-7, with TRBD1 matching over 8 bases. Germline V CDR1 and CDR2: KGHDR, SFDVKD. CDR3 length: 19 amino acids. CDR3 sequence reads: CATNDLLNRDRKSSYEQYF. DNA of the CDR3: TGTGCCACCAATGATTTGCTAAACAGGGACAGGAAAAGCTCCTACGAGCAGTACTTC.

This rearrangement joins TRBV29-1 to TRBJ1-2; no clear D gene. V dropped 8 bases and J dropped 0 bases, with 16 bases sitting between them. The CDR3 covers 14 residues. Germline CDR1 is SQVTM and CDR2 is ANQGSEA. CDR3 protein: CSPWATRANYGYTF. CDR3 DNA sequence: TGCAGCCCCTGGGCAACTCGGGCTAACTATGGCTACACCTTC.

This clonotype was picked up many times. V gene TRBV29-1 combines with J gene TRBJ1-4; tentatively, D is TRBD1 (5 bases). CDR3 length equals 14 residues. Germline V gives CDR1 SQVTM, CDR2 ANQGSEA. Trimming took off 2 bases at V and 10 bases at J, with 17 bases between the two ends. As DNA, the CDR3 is TGCAGCGTTGAACGGGGGGGAACAGAAGGAAAACTGTTTTTT. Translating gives CSVERGGTEGKLFF.

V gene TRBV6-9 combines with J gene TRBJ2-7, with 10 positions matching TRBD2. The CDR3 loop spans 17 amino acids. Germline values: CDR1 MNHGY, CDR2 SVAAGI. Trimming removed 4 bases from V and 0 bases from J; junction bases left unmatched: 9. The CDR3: CASSLAGGYPYSYEQYF. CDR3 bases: TGTGCCAGCAGTTTAGCGGGAGGCTACCCTTACTCCTACGAGCAGTACTTC.

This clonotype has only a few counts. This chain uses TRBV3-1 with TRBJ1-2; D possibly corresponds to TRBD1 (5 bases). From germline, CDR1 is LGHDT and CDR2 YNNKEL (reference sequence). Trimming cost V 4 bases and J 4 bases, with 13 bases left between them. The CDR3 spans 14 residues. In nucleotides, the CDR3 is TGTGCCAGCAGCCTCACGACGGGGGTCTATGGCTACACCTTC. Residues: CASSLTTGVYGYTF.

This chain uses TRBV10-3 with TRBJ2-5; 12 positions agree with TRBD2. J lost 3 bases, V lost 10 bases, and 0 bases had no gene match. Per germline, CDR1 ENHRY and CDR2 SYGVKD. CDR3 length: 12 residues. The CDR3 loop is CATSGGEETQYF. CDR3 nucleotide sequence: TGTGCCACTAGCGGGGGGGAAGAGACCCAGTACTTC.

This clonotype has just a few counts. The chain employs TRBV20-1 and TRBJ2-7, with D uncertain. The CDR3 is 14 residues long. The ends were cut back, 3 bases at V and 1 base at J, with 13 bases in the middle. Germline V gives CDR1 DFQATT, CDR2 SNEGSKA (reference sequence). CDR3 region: CSASDLTDSYEQYF. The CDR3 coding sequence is TGCAGTGCTAGTGATCTGACTGATTCCTACGAGCAGTACTTC.

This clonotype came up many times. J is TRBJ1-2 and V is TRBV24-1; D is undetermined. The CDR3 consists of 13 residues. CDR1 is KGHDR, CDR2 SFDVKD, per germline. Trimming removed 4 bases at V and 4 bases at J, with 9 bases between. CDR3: CATSDRMRYGYTF. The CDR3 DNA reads TGTGCCACCAGTGACAGAATGCGCTATGGCTACACCTTC.

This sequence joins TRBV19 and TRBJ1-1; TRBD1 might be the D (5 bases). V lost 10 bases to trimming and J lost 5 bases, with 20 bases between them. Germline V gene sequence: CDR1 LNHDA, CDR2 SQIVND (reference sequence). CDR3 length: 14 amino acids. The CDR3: CATTQGSFRTEAFF. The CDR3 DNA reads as TGTGCCACGACTCAGGGTTCGTTCCGGACTGAAGCTTTCTTT.

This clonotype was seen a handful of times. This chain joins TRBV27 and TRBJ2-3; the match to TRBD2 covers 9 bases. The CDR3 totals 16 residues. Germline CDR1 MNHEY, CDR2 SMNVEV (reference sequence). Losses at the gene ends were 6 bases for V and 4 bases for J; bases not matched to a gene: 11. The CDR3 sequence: CASSSLTSGYADTQYF. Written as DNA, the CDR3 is TGTGCCAGCAGCTCATTAACTAGCGGGTACGCAGATACGCAGTATTTT.

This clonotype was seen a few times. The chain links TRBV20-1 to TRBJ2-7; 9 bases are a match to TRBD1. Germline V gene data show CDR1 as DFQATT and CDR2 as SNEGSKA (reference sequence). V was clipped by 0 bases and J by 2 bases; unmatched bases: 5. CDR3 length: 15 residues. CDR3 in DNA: TGCAGTGCTAGAGATGGGGACAGGGCGACCTACGAGCAGTACTTC. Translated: CSARDGDRATYEQYF.

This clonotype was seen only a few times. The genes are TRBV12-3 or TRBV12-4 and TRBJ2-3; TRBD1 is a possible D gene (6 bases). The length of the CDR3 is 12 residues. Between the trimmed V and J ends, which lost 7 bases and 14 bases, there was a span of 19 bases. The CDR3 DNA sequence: TGTGCCAGCAACCTCGACAGGCAGAATCTGTATTTT. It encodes CASNLDRQNLYF.

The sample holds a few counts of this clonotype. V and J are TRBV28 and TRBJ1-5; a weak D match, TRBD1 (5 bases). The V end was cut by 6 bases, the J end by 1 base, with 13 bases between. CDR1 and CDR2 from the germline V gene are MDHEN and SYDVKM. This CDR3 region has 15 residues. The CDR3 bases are TGTGCCAGCAGACGCGCAGGGTTGAGCAATCAGCCCCAGCATTTT. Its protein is CASRRAGLSNQPQHF.

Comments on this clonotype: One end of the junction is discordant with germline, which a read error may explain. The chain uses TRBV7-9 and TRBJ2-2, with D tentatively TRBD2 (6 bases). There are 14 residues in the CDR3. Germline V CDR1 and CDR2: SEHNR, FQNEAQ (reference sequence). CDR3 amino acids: CAARAAPNTGGLFF. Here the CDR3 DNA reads TGTGCGGCGCGGGCAGCCCCGAACACCGGGGGGCTGTTTTTT.

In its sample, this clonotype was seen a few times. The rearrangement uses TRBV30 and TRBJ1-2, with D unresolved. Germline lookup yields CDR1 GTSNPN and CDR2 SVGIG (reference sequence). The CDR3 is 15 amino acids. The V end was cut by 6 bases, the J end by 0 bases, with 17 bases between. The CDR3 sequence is CACPADATPNYGYTF. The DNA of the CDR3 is TGTGCCTGCCCAGCAGACGCAACCCCTAACTATGGCTACACCTTC. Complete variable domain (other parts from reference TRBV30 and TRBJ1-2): SQTIHQWPATLVQPVGSPLSLECTVEGTSNPNLYWYRQAAGRGLQLLFYSVGIGQISSEVPQNLSASRPQDRQFILSSKKLLLSDSGFYLCACPADATPNYGYTFGSGTRLTVV.